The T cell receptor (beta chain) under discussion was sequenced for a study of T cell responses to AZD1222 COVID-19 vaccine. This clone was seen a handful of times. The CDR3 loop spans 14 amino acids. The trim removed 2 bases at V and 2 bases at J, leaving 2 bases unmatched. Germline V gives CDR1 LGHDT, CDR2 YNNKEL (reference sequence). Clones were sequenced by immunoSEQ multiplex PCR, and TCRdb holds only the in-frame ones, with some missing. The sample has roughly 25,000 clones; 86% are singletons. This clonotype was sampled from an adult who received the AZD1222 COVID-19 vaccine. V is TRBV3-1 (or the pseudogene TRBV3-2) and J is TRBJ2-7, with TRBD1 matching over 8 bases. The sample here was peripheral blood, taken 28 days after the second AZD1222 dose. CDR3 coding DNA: TGTGCCAGCAGCCAAATGGGACAGGCCTACGAGCAGTACTTC. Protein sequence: CASSQMGQAYEQYF.